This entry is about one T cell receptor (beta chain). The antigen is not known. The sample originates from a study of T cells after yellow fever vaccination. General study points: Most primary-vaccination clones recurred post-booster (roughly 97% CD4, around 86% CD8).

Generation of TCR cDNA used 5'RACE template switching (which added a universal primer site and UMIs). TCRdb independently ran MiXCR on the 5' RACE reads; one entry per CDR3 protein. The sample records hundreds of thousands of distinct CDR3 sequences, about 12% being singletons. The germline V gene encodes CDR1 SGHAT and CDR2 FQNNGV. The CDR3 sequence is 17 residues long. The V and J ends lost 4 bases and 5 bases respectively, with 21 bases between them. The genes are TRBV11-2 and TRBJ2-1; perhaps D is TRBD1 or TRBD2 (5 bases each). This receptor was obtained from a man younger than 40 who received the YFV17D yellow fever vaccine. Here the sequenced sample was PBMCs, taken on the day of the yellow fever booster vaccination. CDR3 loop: CASSSGKGADTNNEQFF. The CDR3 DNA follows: TGTGCCAGCAGCTCAGGGAAAGGAGCGGACACCAACAATGAGCAGTTCTTC.